This T cell receptor beta chain was obtained from a study of OX40 agonist ivuxolimab in advanced cancers. Germline-derived CDR1 and CDR2 are LNHDA and SQIVND (reference sequence). The CDR3 runs to 12 residues. V lost 8 bases to trimming and J lost 7 bases, with 9 bases between them. The method was immunoSEQ multiplex PCR; TCRdb's version includes in-frame clones alone and lacks a portion of them. The data contain about 77,000 clones, more than 75% of them singletons. This clone was observed a few times. The sample here was CD4+ or CD8+ T cells sorted from blood, taken in a trial of the OX40 agonist ivuxolimab. The clonotype comes from an adult with an advanced solid tumor such as melanoma, head and neck, liver or kidney cancer. V usage is TRBV19 and J usage is TRBJ1-6; no reliable D call. DNA for the CDR3: TGTGCCAGTGCTACAACCAATTCACCCCTCCACTTT. Its translation is CASATTNSPLHF.